This T cell receptor (beta chain) was observed in a study of early T cells in non-severe SARS-CoV-2 infection. TCRdb re-called the 5' RACE reads through MiXCR, storing one row per CDR3 protein. The profile shows about 50,000 distinct CDR3 sequences, approximately 8.5% of them singletons. This clonotype was seen ten or more times. CDR3 length equals 14 residues. The ends were cut back, 3 bases at V and 7 bases at J, with 15 bases in the middle. CDR1 is MDHEN and CDR2 is SYDVKM in the germline V gene. Sequenced input: whole blood. V gene TRBV28 combines with J gene TRBJ2-5, with a possible D match to TRBD1 (5 bases). This TCR derives from an adult who was a healthcare worker with PCR-confirmed SARS-CoV-2 infection or an uninfected control (not recorded which). CDR3 protein: CASSLGQGRATQYF. The CDR3 bases are TGTGCCAGCAGTTTGGGGCAGGGTCGGGCGACCCAGTACTTC.